These 9 T cell receptor beta chains came from one sample sequenced in a study of T cells in localized non-small cell lung cancer. TCRdb keeps only in-frame clones here, not all; method: immunoSEQ multiplex PCR. The profile covers around 36,000 clones, with 81% appearing a single time and under 8% taken by the ten largest. The source material was peripheral blood mononuclear cells, sampled before any cancer treatment. Receptors originate from a male donor older than 55 with stage II lung adenocarcinoma.

In DNA, the CDR3 is TGTGCCAGCAGCCCTTGGACCTTAGCCAAAAACATTCAGTACTTC. This encodes CASSPWTLAKNIQYF. The V and J genes are TRBV28 and TRBJ2-4, with unresolved D. Per the germline V gene, CDR1 is MDHEN and CDR2 is SYDVKM. V shed 6 bases and J shed 0 bases, with 12 bases lying between them. The CDR3 consists of 15 residues.

The J gene is TRBJ2-1, the V gene TRBV5-5; 10 nucleotides agree with TRBD2. V lost 1 base to trimming and J lost 5 bases; unmatched junction nucleotides: 9. The length of the CDR3 is 17 residues. Germline V gene data show CDR1 as SGHKS and CDR2 as YYEKEE (reference sequence). The CDR3 DNA sequence: TGTGCCAGCAGCTTGTCCGCTAGCGGGAGTTCCAACAATGAGCAGTTCTTC. Protein sequence: CASSLSASGSSNNEQFF.

CDR3: CSASVFNEQFF. Here the CDR3 DNA reads TGCAGTGCTAGTGTTTTCAATGAGCAGTTCTTC. The genes are TRBV20-1 and TRBJ2-1, with D unresolved. Germline lookup yields CDR1 DFQATT and CDR2 SNEGSKA (reference sequence). CDR3 size: 11 residues. V was clipped by 3 bases and J by 6 bases, with 6 bases between them.

This clone was counted between two and nine times. This chain joins TRBV5-1 and TRBJ2-3; possibly TRBD2 for D (5 bases). Between the trimmed V and J ends, which lost 5 bases and 2 bases, there was a span of 12 bases. CDR1 is SGHRS and CDR2 is YFSETQ in the germline V gene. The CDR3 consists of 14 residues. The CDR3 DNA sequence: TGCGCCAGCAGGTGGACTTCTACCACAGATACGCAGTATTTT. This encodes CASRWTSTTDTQYF.

This clone came up a few times. V is TRBV7-9 and J is TRBJ1-1, with 7 bases aligning to TRBD1. The CDR3 is 14 amino acids. Per the germline V gene, CDR1 is SEHNR and CDR2 is FQNEAQ (reference sequence). The junction had 4 bases not matched to a gene; V was cut back by 5 bases and J by 1 base. DNA of the CDR3: TGTGCCAGCAGCCTAGGGACAGCGAACACTGAAGCTTTCTTT. This translates into CASSLGTANTEAFF.

This chain uses TRBV5-6 with TRBJ1-1; D is ambiguous. The CDR3 contains 15 residues. The germline V gene has CDR1 SGHDT and CDR2 YYEEEE. Trimming cost V 2 bases and J 4 bases, with 15 bases left between them. The CDR3 spells CASSFQAKRGTEAFF. DNA for the CDR3: TGTGCCAGCAGCTTCCAGGCCAAACGGGGCACTGAAGCTTTCTTT.

V usage is TRBV30 and J usage is TRBJ2-5; D is ambiguous. In germline, CDR1 is GTSNPN, CDR2 SVGIG (reference sequence). Trimming removed 0 bases from V and 5 bases from J, with 13 bases in between. The CDR3 runs to 14 residues. The CDR3 reads CAWSVRRPEETQYF. The DNA for the CDR3 is TGTGCCTGGAGTGTACGGCGGCCCGAGGAGACCCAGTACTTC.

CDR3 DNA sequence: TGTGCCAGCAGCGATGGCCGGGACTTATACACAGATACGCAGTATTTT. This gives the protein CASSDGRDLYTDTQYF. The gene calls are TRBV5-4 and TRBJ2-3; TRBD2 is a possible D gene (6 bases). Germline V CDR1 and CDR2: SGHNT, YYREEE (reference sequence). Trimming left V 4 bases short and J 2 bases short, with 17 bases between. This CDR3 region has 16 residues.

The V and J genes are TRBV30 and TRBJ2-7; unclear D gene. The V end lost 6 bases, the J end lost 4 bases, and 19 bases lay between the germline ends. CDR1 is GTSNPN and CDR2 is SVGIG in the germline V gene (reference sequence). The CDR3 length is 14 residues. The DNA of the CDR3 is TGTGCCTGCCACGATTCCGGTAGACTGTACGAGCAGTACTTC. Amino acids: CACHDSGRLYEQYF.